Each of the 17 T cell receptor beta chains below was sequenced from the same sample in a study of cytomegalovirus exposure and HLA in healthy donors. Method: immunoSEQ multiplex PCR; TCRdb's copy keeps in-frame clones and lacks some. The profile shows 150,000 or so clones, approximately 92% of them singletons. Sequenced input: PBMCs. The receptors shown here come from a woman younger than 30 in good health and CMV-seronegative.

V is TRBV5-1 and J is TRBJ2-3; D uncertain. Between the trimmed V and J ends, which lost 1 base and 0 bases, there was a span of 12 bases. The CDR3 sequence is 16 residues long. CDR1 and CDR2 (germline): SGHRS, YFSETQ. Written as DNA, the CDR3 is TGCGCCAGCAGCTTGCTTGTGGGCGCTAGCACAGATACGCAGTATTTT. It is translated as CASSLLVGASTDTQYF.

This chain uses TRBV6-6 with TRBJ1-5, with 11 bases lining up with TRBD1. Germline V gene data show CDR1 as MNHNY and CDR2 as SVGAGI (reference sequence). Trimming at V came to 8 bases and at J to 7 bases, leaving 13 bases not matched to a gene. This CDR3 contains 16 residues. In nucleotides, the CDR3 is TGTGCCAGCGGGGTCTTGGACAGGGGGCGAAAACAGCCCCAGCATTTT. Its protein product is CASGVLDRGRKQPQHF.

The rearrangement links TRBV7-2 to TRBJ1-2; D is possibly TRBD1 (6 bases). In germline, CDR1 is SGHTA, CDR2 FQGNSA. There are 15 residues in the CDR3. V shed 5 bases and J shed 7 bases, with 20 bases lying between them. The CDR3 DNA follows: TGTGCCAGCAGCCAATACCCAGGGGAAGTGCGTGGCTACACCTTC. Translation: CASSQYPGEVRGYTF.

The chain employs TRBV27 and TRBJ2-7; D may be TRBD2 (6 bases). The CDR3 totals 16 residues. V was shortened by 3 bases and J by 4 bases, with 19 bases between the two germline ends. CDR1 is MNHEY, CDR2 SMNVEV, per germline (reference sequence). Written as DNA, the CDR3 is TGTGCCAGCAGTTTTATTGGGGGGATGATGAGGTACGAGCAGTACTTC. It codes for CASSFIGGMMRYEQYF.

The rearrangement uses TRBV27 and TRBJ2-1; D gene unclear. Between the trimmed V and J ends, which lost 5 bases and 0 bases, there was a span of 11 bases. CDR1 and CDR2 from the germline V gene are MNHEY and SMNVEV (reference sequence). The CDR3 is made up of 15 amino acids. CDR3 in amino acids: CASSADSFSYNEQFF. The CDR3 bases are TGTGCCAGCAGTGCGGATTCGTTCTCCTACAATGAGCAGTTCTTC.

This clone was seen a single time. This chain joins TRBV6-1 and TRBJ1-1, with D unresolved. The V end was cut by 4 bases, the J end by 7 bases, with 19 bases between. The length of the CDR3 is 15 residues. In germline, CDR1 is MNHNS, CDR2 SASEGT. This CDR3 is CASSVLPGGSYEAFF. In nucleotides, the CDR3 is TGTGCCAGCAGTGTCCTGCCCGGAGGGAGCTATGAAGCTTTCTTT.

This sequence joins TRBV2 and TRBJ1-3, with unresolved D. The V end lost 9 bases, the J end lost 2 bases, and 11 bases lay between the germline ends. The CDR3 is 13 residues long. The germline V gene has CDR1 SNHLY and CDR2 FYNNEI. CDR3 sequence (DNA): TGTGCCAGTCAGTATTCCCCTGGAAACACCATATATTTT. Translation: CASQYSPGNTIYF. Full variable domain (outside the CDR3, taken from reference TRBV2 and TRBJ1-3): EPEVTQTPSHQVTQMGQEVILRCVPISNHLYFYWYRQILGQKVEFLVSFYNNEISEKSEIFDDQFSVERPDGSNFTLKIRSTKLEDSAMYFCASQYSPGNTIYFGEGSWLTVV.

The chain employs TRBV6-5 and TRBJ1-1; 7 bases align to TRBD1. The junction had 8 bases not matched to a gene; V was cut back by 6 bases and J by 10 bases. Germline-derived CDR1 and CDR2 are MNHEY and SVGAGI. The CDR3 extends over 12 amino acids. For the CDR3, the DNA is TGTGCCAGCAGCGGGACAGAGCGGCGAGCTTTCTTT. Amino acids: CASSGTERRAFF.

The genes are TRBV7-2 and TRBJ2-3; possible D gene TRBD2, 5 bases. Per germline, CDR1 SGHTA and CDR2 FQGNSA. V was clipped by 4 bases and J by 2 bases, with 13 bases between them. The CDR3 covers 15 residues. The CDR3 reads CASSYLAGHTDTQYF. The CDR3 bases are TGTGCCAGCAGCTACCTGGCGGGCCACACAGATACGCAGTATTTT. Using reference TRBV7-2 and TRBJ2-3 for the parts outside the CDR3, the full variable domain is GAGVSQSPSNKVTEKGKDVELRCDPISGHTALYWYRQSLGQGLEFLIYFQGNSAPDKSGLPSDRFSAERTGGSVSTLTIQRTQQEDSAVYLCASSYLAGHTDTQYFGPGTRLTVL.

The V and J genes are TRBV6-5 and TRBJ1-3; possible D gene TRBD1, 6 bases. The CDR3 sequence is 13 residues long. Germline CDR1 is MNHEY and CDR2 is SVGAGI. Trimming removed 2 bases at V and 7 bases at J, with 9 bases between. CDR3 DNA sequence: TGTGCCAGCAGTTACGGACAGAGGAACACCATATATTTT. Its protein product is CASSYGQRNTIYF.

The chain has TRBV25-1 and TRBJ1-2, with D unclear. In germline, CDR1 is MGHDK, CDR2 SYGVNS. The V end was cut by 6 bases, the J end by 3 bases, with 11 bases between. The CDR3 sequence is 13 residues long. The CDR3 coding sequence is TGTGCCAGCAGCCCACGGGTCCACTATGGCTACACCTTC. Its translation: CASSPRVHYGYTF.

The gene calls are TRBV5-5 and TRBJ1-3, with 9 bases that match TRBD1. Germline CDR1 is SGHKS and CDR2 is YYEKEE (reference sequence). The CDR3 consists of 16 residues. V lost 4 bases to trimming and J lost 9 bases; unmatched junction nucleotides: 14. CDR3 DNA: TGTGCCAGCAGCCCGGACAGGGGAACATCCTCCGGCACCATATATTTT. Translating it yields CASSPDRGTSSGTIYF.

J is TRBJ1-4 and V is TRBV25-1; D gene uncertain. The length of the CDR3 is 14 residues. Germline CDR1 is MGHDK and CDR2 is SYGVNS. V lost 7 bases and J 8 bases, leaving 17 bases between the germline ends. The CDR3 DNA reads as TGTGCCAGCACCGATTCAGACACCTCCGAAAAACTGTTTTTT. This gives the protein CASTDSDTSEKLFF.

In this sample, this clone turned up once. The rearrangement links TRBV6-5 to TRBJ1-1; TRBD1 matches at 8 bases. The V gene end was trimmed by 0 bases and the J gene end by 10 bases; junction bases not matched to a gene: 10. This CDR3 contains 15 residues. Germline CDR1 is MNHEY and CDR2 is SVGAGI. CDR3 sequence: CASSYSAGGWDGAFF. CDR3 in DNA: TGTGCCAGCAGTTACTCTGCAGGGGGCTGGGATGGAGCTTTCTTT.

V gene TRBV5-1 combines with J gene TRBJ2-1; 10 positions match TRBD2. The CDR3 sequence is 13 residues long. The germline V gene encodes CDR1 SGHRS and CDR2 YFSETQ. V lost 7 bases, J lost 9 bases, and 7 bases stayed unmatched. The CDR3 DNA reads as TGCGCCAGCCAAAGGACTAGCGGCTTTGAGCAGTTCTTC. Translation gives CASQRTSGFEQFF.

This sequence joins TRBV27 and TRBJ1-6; TRBD1 is a possible D gene (6 bases). The CDR3 consists of 15 residues. Trimming took off 6 bases at V and 5 bases at J, with 14 bases between the two ends. Germline V CDR1 and CDR2: MNHEY, SMNVEV (reference sequence). The CDR3 loop reads CASSPGNRDNSPLHF. DNA for the CDR3: TGTGCCAGCAGCCCTGGCAACAGGGATAATTCACCCCTCCACTTT.

The V and J genes are TRBV15 and TRBJ2-1, with 8 bases matching TRBD2. The length of the CDR3 is 17 residues. Germline V lookup: CDR1 LNHNV, CDR2 YYDKDF (reference sequence). The V and J ends lost 5 bases and 9 bases, in that order; junction bases with no gene match: 18. The CDR3 DNA follows: TGTGCCACCAGCCTACTACTAGGGGTGCGGGGGGTAAGTGAGCAGTTCTTC. This sequence encodes CATSLLLGVRGVSEQFF.